This T cell receptor (beta chain) came from a study of cytomegalovirus exposure and HLA in healthy donors. This CDR3 is 16 amino acids long. V shed 2 bases and J shed 6 bases, with 19 bases lying between them. Germline V gives CDR1 MDHEN, CDR2 SYDVKM. This clone was seen a handful of times. The PCR made use of 60 Vbeta and 13 Jbeta primers. The method was immunoSEQ multiplex PCR; TCRdb's version includes in-frame clones alone and lacks a portion of them. The data show about 130,000 clones, around 76% seen once. The specimen sequenced was PBMCs. The chain couples TRBV28 to TRBJ1-2; D is perhaps TRBD1 (6 bases). The receptor's source is a woman between 45 and 60 years old in good health and CMV-seronegative. CDR3 amino acids: CASSLVGAGRGNGYTF. The CDR3 DNA reads as TGTGCCAGCAGTTTAGTGGGGGCGGGCAGGGGAAATGGCTACACCTTC.